This T cell receptor (beta chain) was retrieved from a study of shared clonotypes between healthy human individuals. Study information: Three CD4 naive, three CD4 memory, two CD8 naive and one CD8 memory plate were used per donor.

In the case of this clone: Other DNA sequences in this sample translate to the same CDR3.

After removal of 2 bases from V and 2 bases from J, the junction contained 7 bases not matched to a gene. The CDR3 loop spans 16 amino acids. Per the germline V gene, CDR1 is MNHNS and CDR2 is SASEGT. Sequencing used immunoSEQ multiplex PCR; TCRdb keeps in-frame clones, though not all of them. The table includes about 1 million clones, 65% to 75% detected once. This receptor was obtained from a man younger than 35 in good health. The material sequenced was memory CD4+ T cells sorted from blood. Indicated subset: CD45RA-negative fraction. This chain joins TRBV6-1 and TRBJ2-5, with 8 bases identical to TRBD2. CDR3 bases: TGTGCCAGCAGTGAATCCAGCGGGGGCTTTCAAGAGACCCAGTACTTC. It codes for CASSESSGGFQETQYF.